The sequence of this T cell receptor (beta chain) was determined in a study of T cells after yellow fever vaccination. Points from the study as a whole: Clones from primary vaccination mostly reappeared after the booster (around 96% CD4, about 85% CD8).

In this sample, this clonotype turned up a few times. The antigen remains undetermined. MiXCR was run by TCRdb on the 5' RACE reads, yielding one entry per CDR3 protein. The data show 250,000 or so distinct CDR3 sequences, 6.9% seen once. Germline V gene sequence: CDR1 SGHAT, CDR2 FQNNGV. The CDR3 has 19 residues. V dropped 2 bases and J dropped 4 bases, with 27 bases sitting between them. The material was CD4+ T cells sorted from PBMCs, obtained 15 days after the yellow fever booster vaccination. This TCR came from a man younger than 45 who received the YFV17D yellow fever vaccine. This chain joins TRBV11-2 and TRBJ2-7; D tentatively reads TRBD1 or TRBD2 (7 bases each). The CDR3 sequence is CASSLQGGSTSLAGYEQYF. CDR3 DNA: TGTGCCAGCAGCTTACAGGGGGGATCGACTAGCTTAGCCGGGTACGAGCAGTACTTC.